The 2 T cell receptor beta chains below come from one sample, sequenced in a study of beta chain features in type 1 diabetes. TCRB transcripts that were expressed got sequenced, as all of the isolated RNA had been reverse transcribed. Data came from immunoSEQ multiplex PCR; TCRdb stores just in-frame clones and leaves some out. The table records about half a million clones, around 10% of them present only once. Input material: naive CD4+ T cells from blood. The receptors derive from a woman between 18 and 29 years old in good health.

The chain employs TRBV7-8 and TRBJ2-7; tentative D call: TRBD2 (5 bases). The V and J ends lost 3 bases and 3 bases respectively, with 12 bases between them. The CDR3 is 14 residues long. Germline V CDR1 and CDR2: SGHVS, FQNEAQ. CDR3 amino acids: CASSLAGLDYEQYV. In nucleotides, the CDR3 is TGTGCCAGCAGCTTGGCTGGACTGGACTACGAGCAGTACGTC.

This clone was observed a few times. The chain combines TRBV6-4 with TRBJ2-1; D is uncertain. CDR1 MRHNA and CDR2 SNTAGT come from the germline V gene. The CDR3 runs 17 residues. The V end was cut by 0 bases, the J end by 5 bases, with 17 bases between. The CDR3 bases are TGTGCCAGCAGTGACTCGATGGGTGGGCTCACCAACAATGAGCAGTTCTTC. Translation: CASSDSMGGLTNNEQFF.